What follows are 21 T cell receptor beta chains derived from one specimen sequenced in a study of T cell responses to AZD1222 COVID-19 vaccine. Profiling relied on immunoSEQ multiplex PCR, and the TCRdb table lists in-frame clones only, not all of them. The data show approximately 140,000 clones, 94% seen once. The sequenced sample was peripheral blood, obtained on day 0 of AZD1222 vaccination. These receptors were collected from an adult in good health.

This sequence joins TRBV29-1 and TRBJ1-4; no reliable D call. The CDR3 loop spans 13 amino acids. Between the trimmed V and J ends, which lost 5 bases and 0 bases, there was a span of 7 bases. Germline CDR1 is SQVTM and CDR2 is ANQGSEA. CDR3 sequence: CSVREATNEKLFF. CDR3 coding DNA: TGCAGCGTTAGGGAGGCAACTAATGAAAAACTGTTTTTT.

This clone came up a few times. This sequence joins TRBV6-1 and TRBJ1-5, with D uncertain. The CDR3 runs 14 residues. Germline V lookup: CDR1 MNHNS, CDR2 SASEGT. Trimming stripped 3 bases from V and 7 bases from J, with 13 bases between. The CDR3 protein is CASSEGLVSQPQHF. In nucleotides, the CDR3 is TGTGCCAGCAGTGAGGGTCTGGTATCCCAGCCCCAGCATTTT.

The gene calls are TRBV6-5 and TRBJ1-2; weak D call: TRBD1 (6 bases). CDR3 length: 15 amino acids. CDR1 is MNHEY, CDR2 SVGAGI, per germline. Trimming removed 2 bases from V and 4 bases from J, with 14 bases in between. The CDR3 reads CASSYRRGQGYGYTF. CDR3 in DNA: TGTGCCAGCAGTTACCGGCGGGGGCAGGGCTATGGCTACACCTTC.

CDR3 DNA sequence: TGTGCCAGCAGTTACTCATGGGGTTCCAGCAATCAGCCCCAGCATTTT. Translating gives CASSYSWGSSNQPQHF. The chain couples TRBV6-5 to TRBJ1-5; no clear D. In germline, CDR1 is MNHEY, CDR2 SVGAGI. Trimming removed 0 bases from V and 1 base from J, with 10 bases in between. CDR3 length: 16 residues.

The gene calls are TRBV9 and TRBJ1-3; perhaps TRBD1 as D (6 bases). CDR1 and CDR2 from the germline V gene are SGDLS and YYNGEE. There are 15 residues in the CDR3. V lost 3 bases, J lost 0 bases, and 10 bases lay in between. As DNA, the CDR3 is TGTGCCAGCAGCGCTGGACAGACCTCTGGAAACACCATATATTTT. Its translation is CASSAGQTSGNTIYF.

This chain links TRBV29-1 with TRBJ1-2; D uncertain. The CDR3 loop spans 13 amino acids. Germline CDR1 and CDR2: SQVTM and ANQGSEA. The germline V and J ends were trimmed by 2 bases and 3 bases, with 10 bases remaining between them. The CDR3 bases are TGCAGCGTTGAAACGAGAGAGGACTATGGCTACACCTTC. Translated, it gives CSVETREDYGYTF.

The chain carries TRBV5-1 and TRBJ2-1; D assignment may be TRBD1 or TRBD2 (5 bases each). The CDR3 covers 15 residues. The V gene's germline CDR1 is SGHRS and CDR2 YFSETQ. V was pared by 4 bases and J by 6 bases, with 17 bases between. The CDR3 reads CASSRDPSSSNEQFF. The CDR3 DNA reads as TGCGCCAGCAGCCGGGACCCATCCTCTTCCAATGAGCAGTTCTTC. The full variable domain, with the rest looked up from reference TRBV5-1 and TRBJ2-1, is KAGVTQTPRYLIKTRGQQVTLSCSPISGHRSVSWYQQTPGQGLQFLFEYFSETQRNKGNFPGRFSGRQFSNSRSEMNVSTLELGDSALYLCASSRDPSSSNEQFFGPGTRLTVL.

The chain combines TRBV9 with TRBJ1-6, with D possibly being TRBD1 (6 bases). Germline V lookup: CDR1 SGDLS, CDR2 YYNGEE. The CDR3 runs 17 residues. V was shortened by 3 bases and J by 0 bases, with 13 bases between the two germline ends. The CDR3 here is CASSGGTRSSYNSPLHF. The DNA for the CDR3 is TGTGCCAGCAGCGGGGGGACACGGAGCTCCTATAATTCACCCCTCCACTTT.

This rearrangement joins TRBV4-3 to TRBJ1-1; a possible D gene is TRBD1 (5 bases). The germline gives CDR1 LGHNA, CDR2 YSLEER. The CDR3 consists of 14 residues. V was pared by 0 bases and J by 7 bases, with 12 bases between. The CDR3 nucleotides are TGCGCCAGCAGCCAAGATCTATGGGGGAGTGAAGCTTTCTTT. Amino acids: CASSQDLWGSEAFF.

The chain combines TRBV11-2 with TRBJ2-6; D is ambiguous. The CDR3 is made up of 15 amino acids. V was clipped by 5 bases and J by 2 bases, with 10 bases between them. Germline lookup yields CDR1 SGHAT and CDR2 FQNNGV. The CDR3 protein is CASSDTIAGANVLTF. Written as DNA, the CDR3 is TGTGCCAGCAGCGACACAATTGCTGGGGCCAACGTCCTGACTTTC.

For this clone: This specimen includes other DNA sequences encoding the same CDR3. V is TRBV29-1 and J is TRBJ2-3; weak D call: TRBD1 (5 bases). The CDR3 has 12 residues. Trimming cost V 6 bases and J 2 bases, with 9 bases left between them. The V gene's germline CDR1 is SQVTM and CDR2 ANQGSEA. The DNA of the CDR3 is TGCAGCGTAGGGGAATCCACAGATACGCAGTATTTT. Translation gives CSVGESTDTQYF.

The CDR3 spells CASTMWGQPQHF. The CDR3 DNA is TGTGCCAGCACCATGTGGGGTCAGCCCCAGCATTTT. The gene calls are TRBV28 and TRBJ1-5; the D is unclear. Trimming cost V 7 bases and J 6 bases, with 10 bases left between them. Germline values: CDR1 MDHEN, CDR2 SYDVKM. The CDR3 has 12 amino acids.

The chain joins TRBV6-5 to TRBJ1-6; D might be TRBD1 (5 bases). Germline assignment: CDR1 MNHEY and CDR2 SVGAGI. The V end was cut by 4 bases, the J end by 6 bases, with 13 bases between. The CDR3 is 15 amino acids. CDR3 nucleotides: TGTGCCAGCAGTTTCGGGGGACGCTCTAATTCACCCCTCCACTTT. Amino acid sequence: CASSFGGRSNSPLHF.

This clone was counted once. The CDR3 loop is CASSLDPLGGRASYKNIQYF. CDR3 in DNA: TGTGCCAGCAGCTTAGACCCCCTTGGCGGGAGGGCCTCATACAAAAACATTCAGTACTTC. The V and J genes are TRBV11-3 and TRBJ2-4; 9 bases match TRBD2. This CDR3 contains 20 residues. From germline, CDR1 is SGHNT and CDR2 YENEEA. The V gene end was trimmed by 0 bases and the J gene end by 3 bases; junction bases not matched to a gene: 15.

This sequence joins TRBV6-5 and TRBJ1-4; D might be TRBD1 (5 bases). The V gene lost 0 bases and the J gene lost 2 bases, with 10 bases spanning the gap. Germline V CDR1 and CDR2: MNHEY, SVGAGI. The CDR3 spans 16 residues. CDR3 sequence: CASSYSLQGTNEKLFF. The CDR3 coding sequence is TGTGCCAGCAGTTACTCGCTCCAGGGTACTAATGAAAAACTGTTTTTT.

This chain uses TRBV6-5 with TRBJ1-5; TRBD1 is a possible D gene (6 bases). The CDR3 contains 13 residues. V was cut by 4 bases and J by 4 bases, with 8 bases left in between. CDR1 and CDR2 (germline): MNHEY, SVGAGI. For the CDR3, the DNA is TGTGCCAGCAGTTTTAGGGGGAATCAGCCCCAGCATTTT. Amino acids: CASSFRGNQPQHF.

The CDR3 loop reads CASSLTTNEQFF. The CDR3 region has the DNA TGTGCCAGCAGTTTGACCACGAATGAGCAGTTCTTC. V usage is TRBV12-3 or TRBV12-4 and J usage is TRBJ2-1, with unresolved D. Trimming stripped 3 bases from V and 7 bases from J, with 7 bases between. This CDR3 spans 12 amino acids.

The V gene is TRBV6-5, the J gene TRBJ2-1; the match to TRBD2 covers 14 bases. With 6 bases clipped from V and 9 bases from J, the junction kept 7 bases outside the gene matches. CDR3 length: 15 residues. The germline V gene encodes CDR1 MNHEY and CDR2 SVGAGI. The CDR3 loop reads CASSRGLAGVSEQFF. CDR3 in DNA: TGTGCCAGCAGCCGGGGACTAGCGGGAGTGAGTGAGCAGTTCTTC.

This sequence joins TRBV12-3 or TRBV12-4 and TRBJ1-1; 9 bases align to TRBD1. This CDR3 has 13 amino acids. V gave up 5 bases and J gave up 6 bases; unmatched junction bases: 4. CDR3 nucleotides: TGTGCCAGCAGTCCCACAGGGGGCGCTGAAGCTTTCTTT. Protein: CASSPTGGAEAFF.

The chain links TRBV4-1 to TRBJ1-1, with D unclear. V was cut by 8 bases and J by 3 bases, with 16 bases left in between. The V gene's germline CDR1 is MGHRA and CDR2 YSYEKL. CDR3 size: 14 residues. The CDR3 DNA sequence: TGCGCCAGCGGGAGCCCGGGGTTAGACACTGAAGCTTTCTTT. Protein sequence: CASGSPGLDTEAFF.

V usage is TRBV5-4 and J usage is TRBJ1-2, with D perhaps matching TRBD1 (5 bases). Trimming took 4 bases from V and 1 from J, leaving 17 bases between them. From germline, CDR1 is SGHNT and CDR2 YYREEE (reference sequence). This CDR3 is built from 16 residues. CDR3 nucleotides: TGTGCCAGCAGCCTGGAGGCAGGGACTAGTAACTATGGCTACACCTTC. It is translated as CASSLEAGTSNYGYTF.